This TCR beta chain was documented in a study of T cells expressing NK-cell markers. General study results and limits: HCMV specificity of the expanded NKG2C+ T cell clones stayed unclear. Top CD8+ clonotypes included the dominant CD3+CD56+NKG2C+ clonotypes in roughly six donors.

Germline V lookup: CDR1 LGHNA, CDR2 YSLEER. This CDR3 comprises 14 residues. Template switching by 5'RACE with UMIs generated the TCR beta cDNA. TCRdb reprocessed the 5' RACE reads and reports one entry per CDR3 protein, with no DNA. The sample table includes around 110,000 distinct CDR3 sequences. Of note for this clonotype: The antigen is unknown.

The sequence came from a woman aged 18 to 69 in good health. The V call is TRBV4-3, the J call TRBJ2-2; lacking DNA, the TRBD2 call made by TCRdb goes unchecked. The specimen sequenced was blood T cells: a sorted CD56 or NKG2C T cell subset, CD4+ or CD8+ T cells, or bulk PBMC T cells (not recorded which). The CDR3 loop reads CASSQTSGLGELFF.